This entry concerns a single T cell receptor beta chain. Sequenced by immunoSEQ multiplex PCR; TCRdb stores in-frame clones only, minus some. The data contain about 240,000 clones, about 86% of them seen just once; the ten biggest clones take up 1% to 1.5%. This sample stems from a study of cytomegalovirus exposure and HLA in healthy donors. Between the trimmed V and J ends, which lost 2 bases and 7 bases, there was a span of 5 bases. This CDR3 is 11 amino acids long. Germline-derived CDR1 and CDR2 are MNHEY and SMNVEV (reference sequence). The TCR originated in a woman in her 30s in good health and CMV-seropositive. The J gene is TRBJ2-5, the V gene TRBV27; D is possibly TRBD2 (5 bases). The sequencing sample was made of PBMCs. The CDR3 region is CASSLAGTQYF. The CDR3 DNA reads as TGTGCCAGCAGTTTAGCGGGGACCCAGTACTTC.